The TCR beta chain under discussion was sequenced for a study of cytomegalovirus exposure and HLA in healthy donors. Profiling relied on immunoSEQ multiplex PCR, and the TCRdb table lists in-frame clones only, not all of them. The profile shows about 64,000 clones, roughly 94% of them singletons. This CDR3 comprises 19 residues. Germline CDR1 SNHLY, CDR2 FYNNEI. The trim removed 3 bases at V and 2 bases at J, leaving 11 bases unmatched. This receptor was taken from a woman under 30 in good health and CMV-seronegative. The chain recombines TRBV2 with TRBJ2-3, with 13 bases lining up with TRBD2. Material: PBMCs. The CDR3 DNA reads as TGTGCCAGCAGTGACCCGGTGTGGACTAGCGGGGGAGTCACAGATACGCAGTATTTT. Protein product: CASSDPVWTSGGVTDTQYF.